Sequencing of this T cell receptor beta chain was carried out in a study of cytomegalovirus exposure and HLA in healthy donors. Across the study: Membership in the Caucasian-associated ancestry cluster was found for about four fifths of almost 400 genotyped donors. Study-level results: In a later analysis, compared with equally common non-associated chains, HLA-associated beta chains were more expanded. Later work found most CMV-associated TCR beta chains apparently HLA-restricted.

PCR used 60 Vbeta primers and 13 Jbeta primers. The protocol was immunoSEQ multiplex PCR, while the TCRdb copy is restricted to in-frame clones and leaves out a portion. The sample includes approximately 120,000 clones, about four fifths seen only once; the top ten take around 2.2%. In regard to this clone: Antigen unknown.

V was shortened by 1 base and J by 3 bases, with 7 bases between the two germline ends. Germline CDR1 and CDR2: SGHRS and YFSETQ. The CDR3 extends over 13 amino acids. The TCR sequence derives from a woman in her 30s in good health and CMV-seronegative. Sequenced input: PBMCs. The chain employs TRBV5-1 and TRBJ1-1; unclear D gene. This chain's CDR3 is CASSLRQYTEAFF. The DNA of the CDR3 is TGCGCCAGCAGCTTGAGACAATACACTGAAGCTTTCTTT.